A single sample gave rise to the 12 T cell receptor beta chains below, sequenced in a study of early T cells in non-severe SARS-CoV-2 infection. MiXCR, applied by TCRdb to the 5' RACE reads, yields one record per CDR3 protein. The data contain some 26,000 distinct CDR3 sequences, 4.8% of them seen just once; the ten biggest clones take up approximately 6.6%. Sequenced material: whole blood. Receptors originate from an adult who was a healthcare worker with PCR-confirmed SARS-CoV-2 infection or an uninfected control (not recorded which).

The CDR3 protein is CASSLEGPITAFF. The CDR3 nucleotides read TGTGCCAGCAGTTTGGAGGGCCCTATTACAGCTTTCTTT. This chain joins TRBV12-3 or TRBV12-4 and TRBJ1-1; D unresolved. CDR3 length: 13 residues. Trimming stripped 3 bases from V and 10 bases from J, with 15 bases between.

In its sample, this clonotype was seen a few times. The chain has TRBV20-1 and TRBJ2-2, with 10 bases aligning to TRBD2. The CDR3 spans 16 residues. J lost 4 bases, V lost 1 base, and 6 bases had no gene match. Germline CDR1 is DFQATT and CDR2 is SNEGSKA (reference sequence). The CDR3, as DNA: TGCAGTGCTAGAGTAGTGGTAGCGGGAGGCACCGGGGAGCTGTTTTTT. As protein: CSARVVVAGGTGELFF.

This clonotype was counted between two and nine times. This sequence joins TRBV12-3 or TRBV12-4 and TRBJ1-2; TRBD1 is a possible D gene (6 bases). The CDR3 totals 15 residues. V lost 4 bases and J 4 bases, leaving 16 bases between the germline ends. As DNA, the CDR3 is TGTGCCAGCAGTTCTCCCCGGACAGCGAGCTATGGCTACACCTTC. This encodes CASSSPRTASYGYTF.

This clonotype was seen ten or more times. The chain carries TRBV2 and TRBJ2-1; the D gene is possibly TRBD2 (5 bases). The CDR3 spans 15 residues. V lost 4 bases, J lost 5 bases, and 15 bases lay in between. Looked up from germline, CDR1 is SNHLY and CDR2 is FYNNEI. In nucleotides, the CDR3 is TGTGCCAGCAGTGGAGGGTATAGTTTTAACAATGAGCAGTTCTTC. Its protein product is CASSGGYSFNNEQFF.

By share, this clonotype counts as medium-sized. CDR3 protein: CASSSQQGSTEAFF. The CDR3 DNA follows: TGTGCCAGCAGCTCGCAACAGGGTTCCACTGAAGCTTTCTTT. The V and J genes are TRBV7-9 and TRBJ1-1; the D gene is possibly TRBD1 (6 bases). Germline V gives CDR1 SEHNR, CDR2 FQNEAQ (reference sequence). Between the trimmed V and J ends, which lost 4 bases and 4 bases, there was a span of 13 bases. This CDR3 is built from 14 residues.

This clonotype was counted many times. The V gene is TRBV20-1, the J gene TRBJ1-1; D is perhaps TRBD1 (5 bases). Trimming stripped 1 base from V and 5 bases from J, with 11 bases between. The CDR3 runs 13 residues. Germline CDR1 DFQATT, CDR2 SNEGSKA (reference sequence). The CDR3 loop is CSARVPGRTEAFF. The DNA of the CDR3 is TGCAGTGCTAGAGTCCCAGGGCGGACTGAAGCTTTCTTT.

V usage is TRBV18 and J usage is TRBJ2-5, with D unclear. CDR1 is KGHSH, CDR2 LQKENI, per germline. Trimming cost V 3 bases and J 2 bases, with 10 bases left between them. CDR3 size: 14 residues. The CDR3 nucleotides read TGTGCCAGCTCACCTAGGACCTCGCAAGAGACCCAGTACTTC. Its protein is CASSPRTSQETQYF. Together with reference TRBV18 and TRBJ2-5, the CDR3 gives the full variable domain: NAGVMQNPRHLVRRRGQEARLRCSPMKGHSHVYWYRQLPEEGLKFMVYLQKENIIDESGMPKERFSAEFPKEGPSILRIQQVVRGDSAAYFCASSPRTSQETQYFGPGTRLLVL.

This clonotype was detected ten times or more. The chain recombines TRBV5-1 with TRBJ1-3; no clear D gene. This CDR3 has 14 residues. In germline, CDR1 is SGHRS, CDR2 YFSETQ. Between the trimmed V and J ends, which lost 0 bases and 0 bases, there was a span of 4 bases. In nucleotides, the CDR3 is TGCGCCAGCAGCTTGGACACCTCTGGAAACACCATATATTTT. Its translation is CASSLDTSGNTIYF.

V gene TRBV6-1 combines with J gene TRBJ2-1; D not resolved. V was cut by 7 bases and J by 6 bases, with 10 bases left in between. This CDR3 has 12 amino acids. CDR1 is MNHNS and CDR2 is SASEGT in the germline V gene. The CDR3 sequence is CASTVHGNEQFF. The CDR3 nucleotides are TGTGCCAGCACGGTTCATGGCAATGAGCAGTTCTTC.

This clonotype was seen ten or more times. The V gene is TRBV7-2, the J gene TRBJ1-2, with unresolved D. CDR3 length: 14 amino acids. The V gene's germline CDR1 is SGHTA and CDR2 FQGNSA. V was clipped by 6 bases and J by 4 bases, with 15 bases between them. This CDR3 is CASSPNQEPYGYTF. The CDR3 DNA reads as TGTGCCAGCAGTCCTAATCAGGAGCCCTATGGCTACACCTTC.

There are many counts of this clonotype. This chain connects TRBV2 to TRBJ2-1, with 13 bases that match TRBD2. The germline gives CDR1 SNHLY, CDR2 FYNNEI. The CDR3 runs to 17 residues. Trimming at V came to 4 bases and at J to 4 bases, leaving 7 bases not matched to a gene. CDR3 DNA sequence: TGTGCCAGCAGTGCGGTCAGGACTAGCGGGGGATACAATGAGCAGTTCTTC. This codes for CASSAVRTSGGYNEQFF. The variable domain in full, with the rest retrieved from reference TRBV2 and TRBJ2-1, is EPEVTQTPSHQVTQMGQEVILRCVPISNHLYFYWYRQILGQKVEFLVSFYNNEISEKSEIFDDQFSVERPDGSNFTLKIRSTKLEDSAMYFCASSAVRTSGGYNEQFFGPGTRLTVL.

In this sample, this clonotype turned up many times. This chain joins TRBV28 and TRBJ2-7; D gene ambiguous. The CDR3 sequence is 13 residues long. V dropped 3 bases and J dropped 3 bases, with 9 bases sitting between them. Germline CDR1 is MDHEN and CDR2 is SYDVKM. This chain's CDR3 is CASSFAASYEQYF. CDR3 coding DNA: TGTGCCAGCAGTTTCGCGGCGAGCTACGAGCAGTACTTC.